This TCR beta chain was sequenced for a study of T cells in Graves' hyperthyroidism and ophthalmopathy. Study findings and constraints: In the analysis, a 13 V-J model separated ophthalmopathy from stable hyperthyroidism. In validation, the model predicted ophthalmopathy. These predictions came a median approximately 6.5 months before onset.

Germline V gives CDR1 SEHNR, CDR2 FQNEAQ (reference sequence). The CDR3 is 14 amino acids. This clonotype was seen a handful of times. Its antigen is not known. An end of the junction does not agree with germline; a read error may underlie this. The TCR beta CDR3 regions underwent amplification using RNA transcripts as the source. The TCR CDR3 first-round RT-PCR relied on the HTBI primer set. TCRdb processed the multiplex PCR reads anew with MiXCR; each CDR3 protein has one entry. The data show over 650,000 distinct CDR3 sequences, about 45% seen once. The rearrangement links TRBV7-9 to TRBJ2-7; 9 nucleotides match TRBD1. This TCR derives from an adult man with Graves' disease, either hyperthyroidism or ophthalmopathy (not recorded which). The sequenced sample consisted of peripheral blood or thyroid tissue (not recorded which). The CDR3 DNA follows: TGTGCCAGCAGATTAGACAGGGGGGGCCACGAGCAGTACTTC. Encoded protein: CASRLDRGGHEQYF.